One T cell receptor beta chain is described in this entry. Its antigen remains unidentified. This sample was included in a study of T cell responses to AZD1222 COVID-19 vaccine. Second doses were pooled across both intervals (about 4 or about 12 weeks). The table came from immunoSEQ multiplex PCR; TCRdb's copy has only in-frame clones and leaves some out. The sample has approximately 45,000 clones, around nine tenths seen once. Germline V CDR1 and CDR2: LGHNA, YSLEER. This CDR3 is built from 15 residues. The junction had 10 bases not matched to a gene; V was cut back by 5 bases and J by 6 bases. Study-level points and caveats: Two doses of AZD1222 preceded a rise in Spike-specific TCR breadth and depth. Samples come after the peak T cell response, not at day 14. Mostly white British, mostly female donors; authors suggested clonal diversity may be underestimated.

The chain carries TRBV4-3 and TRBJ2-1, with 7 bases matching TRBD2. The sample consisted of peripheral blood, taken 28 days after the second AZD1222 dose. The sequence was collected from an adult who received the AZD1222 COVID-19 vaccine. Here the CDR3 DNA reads TGCGCCAGCAGCTTCTGGGAGGGTCCGGGCAATGAGCAGTTCTTC. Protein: CASSFWEGPGNEQFF.